Shown below are 19 T cell receptor beta chains from a single sample sequenced in a study of graft-versus-host responses after intestinal transplantation. The data were produced by immunoSEQ multiplex PCR, yet TCRdb's version contains in-frame clones alone and is incomplete. The sample has about 80,000 clones, roughly 91% seen once. No antigen has been identified for these receptors. Sample: unstimulated CD4+ T cells sorted from spleen or lymph node cells, taken before intestinal transplant. These receptors originate from a human donor who received an intestinal transplant.

This rearrangement joins TRBV19 to TRBJ2-2, with TRBD1 matching 10 bases. Losses at the gene ends were 8 bases for V and 2 bases for J; bases not matched to a gene: 5. In germline, CDR1 is LNHDA, CDR2 SQIVND (reference sequence). The CDR3 loop spans 15 amino acids. CDR3 region: CASGGTGVNTGELFF. CDR3 DNA sequence: TGTGCCAGTGGGGGGACAGGGGTAAACACCGGGGAGCTGTTTTTT.

The chain has TRBV20-1 and TRBJ2-7; 7 bases agree with TRBD1. The germline V gene has CDR1 DFQATT and CDR2 SNEGSKA (reference sequence). V lost 1 base and J lost 9; bases outside the gene matches: 3. The CDR3 is 11 amino acids. CDR3 nucleotides: TGCAGTGCTAGAGGGGGACAGATGCAGTACTTC. Protein product: CSARGGQMQYF.

The chain uses TRBV7-9 and TRBJ2-5, with D maybe TRBD1 (6 bases). The CDR3 is 11 residues long. Germline loops: CDR1 SEHNR, CDR2 FQNEAQ (reference sequence). Trimming left V 5 bases short and J 10 bases short, with 11 bases between. In DNA form, the CDR3 reads TGTGCCAGCAGCGCCACAGGGAACCAGTACTTC. Amino acids: CASSATGNQYF. Full variable domain (rest looked up from reference TRBV7-9 and TRBJ2-5): DTGVSQNPRHKITKRGQNVTFRCDPISEHNRLYWYRQTLGQGPEFLTYFQNEAQLEKSRLLSDRFSAERPKGSFSTLEIQRTEQGDSAMYLCASSATGNQYFGPGTRLLVL.

The rearrangement links TRBV9 to TRBJ2-2; 8 nucleotides match TRBD1. With 0 bases clipped from V and 3 bases from J, the junction kept 1 base outside the gene matches. Per the germline V gene, CDR1 is SGDLS and CDR2 is YYNGEE. The CDR3 contains 15 residues. The CDR3 is CASSVAGGYTGELFF. DNA of the CDR3: TGTGCCAGCAGCGTAGCAGGGGGCTACACCGGGGAGCTGTTTTTT.

The V gene is TRBV2, the J gene TRBJ2-2, with D maybe TRBD2 (5 bases). The ends were cut back, 2 bases at V and 1 base at J, with 5 bases in the middle. This CDR3 spans 14 amino acids. Germline V gives CDR1 SNHLY, CDR2 FYNNEI. The CDR3 nucleotides read TGTGCCAGCAGTGAACGGGAGAACACCGGGGAGCTGTTTTTT. Residues: CASSERENTGELFF. The variable domain in full, with the rest retrieved from reference TRBV2 and TRBJ2-2, is EPEVTQTPSHQVTQMGQEVILRCVPISNHLYFYWYRQILGQKVEFLVSFYNNEISEKSEIFDDQFSVERPDGSNFTLKIRSTKLEDSAMYFCASSERENTGELFFGEGSRLTVL.

The chain links TRBV5-8 to TRBJ2-4; unclear D gene. CDR1 and CDR2 (germline): SGHTS, YDEGEE. The CDR3 is 14 residues long. V dropped 0 bases and J dropped 10 bases, with 14 bases sitting between them. The CDR3 is CASSLDPPSEIQYF. For the CDR3, the DNA is TGTGCCAGCAGCTTGGATCCCCCCTCAGAAATTCAGTACTTC.

This clone has just one count. The V and J genes are TRBV7-6 and TRBJ1-1; 8 bases agree with TRBD1. With 5 bases clipped from V and 4 bases from J, the junction kept 12 bases outside the gene matches. The CDR3 covers 16 residues. CDR1 and CDR2 (germline): SGHVS, FNYEAQ. Written as DNA, the CDR3 is TGTGCCAGCAGCCCCCAGCCAGGGGGCTCAGGCACTGAAGCTTTCTTT. Translated: CASSPQPGGSGTEAFF.

The rearrangement joins TRBV5-6 to TRBJ1-1; TRBD1 might be the D (5 bases). This CDR3 comprises 14 residues. Germline CDR1 is SGHDT and CDR2 is YYEEEE. V was trimmed by 1 base and J by 4 bases, leaving 11 bases between them. CDR3 protein: CASSLSGVGTEAFF. CDR3 sequence (DNA): TGTGCCAGCAGCTTGTCGGGGGTAGGCACTGAAGCTTTCTTT.

V usage is TRBV30 and J usage is TRBJ1-6; maybe TRBD1 (5 bases). There are 14 residues in the CDR3. Germline-derived CDR1 and CDR2 are GTSNPN and SVGIG (reference sequence). The V end lost 4 bases, the J end lost 5 bases, and 12 bases lay between the germline ends. CDR3: CAWTRGSDNSPLHF. CDR3 DNA: TGTGCCTGGACCCGGGGGTCGGATAATTCACCCCTCCACTTT.

V gene TRBV6-1 combines with J gene TRBJ1-6; TRBD1 agrees at 7 bases. With V trimmed by 6 bases and J by 9 bases, 11 bases remained unmatched. The CDR3 spans 15 residues. Germline assignment: CDR1 MNHNS and CDR2 SASEGT. The CDR3 DNA reads as TGTGCCAGCAGCGAGCCCGACAGGGTGAGTTCACCCCTCCACTTT. Translated, it gives CASSEPDRVSSPLHF.

CDR3 in amino acids: CASGRGGTVNTEAFF. The CDR3, as DNA: TGTGCCAGCGGGCGCGGGGGGACAGTGAACACTGAAGCTTTCTTT. The genes are TRBV6-5 and TRBJ1-1, with 7 bases lining up with TRBD1. J gave up 0 bases and V 8 bases, and 9 bases lay outside the gene matches. There are 15 residues in the CDR3. Germline V gene lookup returns CDR1 MNHEY and CDR2 SVGAGI.

The chain couples TRBV4-1 to TRBJ2-1; 8 bases fit TRBD2. Germline CDR1 and CDR2: MGHRA and YSYEKL. With 6 bases clipped from V and 9 bases from J, the junction kept 10 bases outside the gene matches. This CDR3 has 14 residues. The CDR3, as DNA: TGCGCCAGCAGGACGGGGGGGCCAATTGGTGAGCAGTTCTTC. It is translated as CASRTGGPIGEQFF.

Regarding this clone: Compared with germline, one end of the junction differs, possibly owing to a read error. The V call is TRBV27, the J call TRBJ2-7; 8 positions match TRBD2. The CDR3 extends over 16 amino acids. The germline gives CDR1 MNHEY, CDR2 SMNVEV (reference sequence). The CDR3 DNA sequence: TGTGCCAGCAGTTTAAAATTGGCCGGGGGGGCCTATGAGCAGTACTTC. It yields the protein CASSLKLAGGAYEQYF.

This chain connects TRBV6-1 to TRBJ1-4; D ambiguous. This CDR3 contains 14 residues. Germline values: CDR1 MNHNS, CDR2 SASEGT. The V and J ends lost 8 bases and 0 bases respectively, with 10 bases between them. This chain's CDR3 is CASGPGTTNEKLFF. The CDR3, as DNA: TGTGCCAGCGGACCGGGGACAACTAATGAAAAACTGTTTTTT.

DNA of the CDR3: TGTGCCAGCAGGGCCGCGACGAGGACAGGGTGGGCCTACGAGCAGTACTTC. Amino acids: CASRAATRTGWAYEQYF. The chain joins TRBV27 to TRBJ2-7, with 8 nucleotides matching TRBD1. The junction had 15 bases not matched to a gene; V was cut back by 6 bases and J by 2 bases. CDR3 size: 17 residues. CDR1 MNHEY and CDR2 SMNVEV come from the germline V gene (reference sequence).

The rearrangement links TRBV5-1 to TRBJ2-1; D is possibly TRBD2 (7 bases). V lost 0 bases, J lost 7 bases, and 14 bases lay in between. The germline CDR1 and CDR2 sequences are SGHRS and YFSETQ. CDR3 length: 15 residues. The DNA for the CDR3 is TGCGCCAGCAGCTTGGAGTGGGAGGGGGGGAATGAGCAGTTCTTC. This sequence encodes CASSLEWEGGNEQFF.

The V call is TRBV4-2, the J call TRBJ1-1; D gene ambiguous. CDR1 LGHNA and CDR2 YNFKEQ come from the germline V gene. The V end was cut by 4 bases, the J end by 5 bases, with 17 bases between. The CDR3 is 15 amino acids. As DNA, the CDR3 is TGTGCCAGCAGCCCTCTGCAGAGCCAGAGGACTGAAGCTTTCTTT. Amino acid sequence: CASSPLQSQRTEAFF.

The J gene is TRBJ2-3, the V gene TRBV6-1; 16 positions agree with TRBD2. The germline V gene has CDR1 MNHNS and CDR2 SASEGT. This CDR3 spans 18 amino acids. Unmatched junction bases numbered 8, after V lost 2 bases and J lost 6 bases. DNA for the CDR3: TGTGCCAGCAGTGAATTTGGGACTAGCGGGGGGGCCCTTGATACGCAGTATTTT. Encoded protein: CASSEFGTSGGALDTQYF.

The rearrangement uses TRBV2 and TRBJ2-5, with no clear D. Germline assignment: CDR1 SNHLY and CDR2 FYNNEI. CDR3 length: 14 amino acids. The germline V and J ends were trimmed by 5 bases and 2 bases, with 12 bases remaining between them. Here the CDR3 DNA reads TGTGCCAGCAGTAGACACGGCAAACAAGAGACCCAGTACTTC. Translated, it gives CASSRHGKQETQYF.